These T cell receptor beta chains were read from a single sample in a study of identical twins. TCRdb redid the calling of the 5' RACE reads with MiXCR, one entry per CDR3 protein. In the table there are over 550,000 distinct CDR3 sequences, 7.1% of which are singletons. These data also featured in a second study, about yellow fever vaccine responses in identical twins.

The source material was PBMCs. All receptors come from a woman younger than 30 in good health. Both conserved end residues are part of each CDR3. Each record gives: J gene, V gene, D gene, clone size, CDR3 DNA, CDR3 protein. A D gene is named only where the DNA matches it firmly. Not all rows give a size; the values are once, few, many and, for expanded clones, a class.

J: TRBJ2-1
V: TRBV9
D: TRBD2
size: many
DNA: TGTGCCAGCAGCGTAGCGGCTAGCGGGGGGGCCCAGAATGAGCAGTTCTTC
CDR3: CASSVAASGGAQNEQFF

J: TRBJ1-5
V: TRBV3-1
D: -
size: -
DNA: TGTGCCAGCAGCCAAGATTCTGTTGATCAGCCCCAGCATTTT
CDR3: CASSQDSVDQPQHF

J: TRBJ2-5
V: TRBV11-3
D: -
size: few
DNA: TGTGCCAGCAGCTATGCGTCCCAAGAGACCCAGTACTTC
CDR3: CASSYASQETQYF

J: TRBJ1-5
V: TRBV20-1
D: -
size: few
DNA: TGCAGTGCTAGAGATCGGTCCTGGGGTCAGCCCCAGCATTTT
CDR3: CSARDRSWGQPQHF

J: TRBJ2-1
V: TRBV7-7
D: -
size: few
DNA: TGTGCCAGCAGCTTAGGTTTCAGGGATGAGCAGTTCTTC
CDR3: CASSLGFRDEQFF

J: TRBJ2-7
V: TRBV2
D: TRBD2
size: few
DNA: TGTGCCAGCAGTGAACTTGCGGGAGGCCGGTACGAGCAGTACTTC
CDR3: CASSELAGGRYEQYF

J: TRBJ2-2
V: TRBV15
D: -
size: -
DNA: TGTGCCACCAGCAGTCCGGGGACGAACACCGGGGAGCTGTTTTTT
CDR3: CATSSPGTNTGELFF

J: TRBJ2-1
V: TRBV7-6
D: TRBD2
size: -
DNA: TGTGCCAGCAGCTACAGGACTAGCGGGGGGGCTACCTACAATGAGCAGTTCTTC
CDR3: CASSYRTSGGATYNEQFF

J: TRBJ1-4
V: TRBV5-1
D: TRBD1
size: many
DNA: TGCGCCAGCCGGGGGACAGCGAATGAAAAACTGTTTTTT
CDR3: CASRGTANEKLFF

J: TRBJ2-5
V: TRBV7-2
D: -
size: -
DNA: TGTGCCAGCAGCTTACTCCCCGCGGAGACCCAGTACTTC
CDR3: CASSLLPAETQYF

J: TRBJ1-1
V: TRBV6-1
D: -
size: few
DNA: TGTGCCAGCCTCAGGGAGGGGGTCACTGAAGCTTTCTTT
CDR3: CASLREGVTEAFF

J: TRBJ1-6
V: TRBV20-1
D: -
size: few
DNA: TGCAGTGCAAAGCCGGGATCGGATAATTCACCCCTCCACTTT
CDR3: CSAKPGSDNSPLHF

J: TRBJ2-3
V: TRBV5-1
D: TRBD1
size: many
DNA: TGCGCCAGCAGCCCCGACAGGGCCGGAGATACGCAGTATTTT
CDR3: CASSPDRAGDTQYF

J: TRBJ1-2
V: TRBV18
D: -
size: -
DNA: TGTGCCAGCTCACCATCCAGGGATGGCTACACCTTC
CDR3: CASSPSRDGYTF

J: TRBJ2-1
V: TRBV7-2
D: -
size: -
DNA: TGTGCCAGCAGCTTAAGTTTCGGGATCTACAATGAGCAGTTCTTC
CDR3: CASSLSFGIYNEQFF

J: TRBJ2-5
V: TRBV28
D: -
size: few
DNA: TGTGCCAGCAGTATCCGGGACTACCAAGAGACCCAGTACTTC
CDR3: CASSIRDYQETQYF

J: TRBJ2-3
V: TRBV4-1
D: TRBD2
size: few
DNA: TGCGCCAGCAGCCATATAGCGGGAGGGCCTCCAGATACGCAGTATTTT
CDR3: CASSHIAGGPPDTQYF

J: TRBJ2-4
V: TRBV12-3/TRBV12-4
D: -
size: many
DNA: TGTGCCAGCAGTTTGCAACTATCAAACATTCAGTACTTC
CDR3: CASSLQLSNIQYF

J: TRBJ2-1
V: TRBV11-1
D: TRBD2
size: -
DNA: TGTGCCAGCAGCTTAGTCGGACTAGCGGGGACACCTAAGTACAATGAGCAGTTCTTC
CDR3: CASSLVGLAGTPKYNEQFF

J: TRBJ2-1
V: TRBV7-2
D: -
size: few
DNA: TGTGCCAGCAGCCACCGGACAGCTCCCTACAATGAGCAGTTCTTC
CDR3: CASSHRTAPYNEQFF

J: TRBJ2-1
V: TRBV7-3
D: TRBD2
size: few
DNA: TGTGCCAGCAGCTTGAACCCGGGACTAGCGGACAAGGAACAGTTCTTC
CDR3: CASSLNPGLADKEQFF

J: TRBJ2-1
V: TRBV6-5
D: TRBD2
size: -
DNA: TGTGCCAGCAGGGGATTAGCGGGGGATACGGGGACGTACAATGAGCAGTTCTTC
CDR3: CASRGLAGDTGTYNEQFF

J: TRBJ2-5
V: TRBV28
D: -
size: -
DNA: TGTGCCAGCAGTTTATATGGGGGAGGCGAGACCCAGTACTTC
CDR3: CASSLYGGGETQYF

J: TRBJ2-7
V: TRBV5-1
D: TRBD2
size: many
DNA: TGCGCCAGTAGTAGGGGGACTAGCGGGAGCTACGAGCAGTACTTC
CDR3: CASSRGTSGSYEQYF

J: TRBJ2-3
V: TRBV5-1
D: -
size: many
DNA: TGCGCCAGCAGCTTGAAACCAAGCGACAGGTCCTACAGCACAGATACGCAGTATTTT
CDR3: CASSLKPSDRSYSTDTQYF

J: TRBJ2-2
V: TRBV3-1
D: TRBD2
size: few
DNA: TGTGCCAGCAGCCCCGTAGTAGCGGGAGTTGGCGGGGAGCTGTTTTTT
CDR3: CASSPVVAGVGGELFF

J: TRBJ2-1
V: TRBV28
D: TRBD1
size: many
DNA: TGTGCCAGCAGTTCCCCCGGGACAGGGGGCCTACTTGAGCAGTTCTTC
CDR3: CASSSPGTGGLLEQFF

J: TRBJ1-3
V: TRBV10-3
D: -
size: many
DNA: TGTGCCATCAGTGAAAGTTTAAACTCTGGAAACACCATATATTTT
CDR3: CAISESLNSGNTIYF

J: TRBJ2-7
V: TRBV6-1
D: -
size: many
DNA: TGTGCCAGCAATAAACCCGGGTCCTCCTACGAGCAGTACTTC
CDR3: CASNKPGSSYEQYF

J: TRBJ2-7
V: TRBV5-4
D: -
size: -
DNA: TGTGCCAGCAGCCCAGGACTGGTGAGGAACGAGCAGTACTTC
CDR3: CASSPGLVRNEQYF

J: TRBJ1-4
V: TRBV3-1
D: TRBD1
size: few
DNA: TGTGCCAGCAGCCCCGACAGGGATGGTTCTAATGAAAAACTGTTTTTT
CDR3: CASSPDRDGSNEKLFF

J: TRBJ1-5
V: TRBV28
D: -
size: many
DNA: TGTGCCAACAGTCCCCGAACAGGGATCAATCAGCCCCAGCATTTT
CDR3: CANSPRTGINQPQHF

J: TRBJ2-5
V: TRBV28
D: -
size: few
DNA: TGTGCCAGCAGTTCGGACAGATACCAAGAGACCCAGTACTTC
CDR3: CASSSDRYQETQYF

J: TRBJ2-3
V: TRBV5-1
D: -
size: few
DNA: TGCGCCAGCAGCTTGTCCGCGAAAGGGACTGCAGATACGCAGTATTTT
CDR3: CASSLSAKGTADTQYF

J: TRBJ2-7
V: TRBV7-2
D: TRBD2
size: many
DNA: TGCGCCAGCAGCTTGGCTAGCGGGAGCTCCTACGAGCAGTACTTC
CDR3: CASSLASGSSYEQYF

J: TRBJ2-7
V: TRBV12-3/TRBV12-4
D: -
size: many
DNA: TGTGCCAGCAGATCCGGGACACCTAGCTCCTACGAGCAGTACTTC
CDR3: CASRSGTPSSYEQYF

J: TRBJ2-3
V: TRBV7-2
D: -
size: few
DNA: TGTGCCAGCAGCTTAGCCTCCCCCAGTACGCAGTATTTT
CDR3: CASSLASPSTQYF

J: TRBJ2-2
V: TRBV6-1
D: -
size: -
DNA: TGTGCCAGCAGTATCTGGAACACCGGGGAGCTGTTTTTT
CDR3: CASSIWNTGELFF

J: TRBJ2-1
V: TRBV20-1
D: TRBD2
size: many
DNA: TGCAGTGCCTGGCGACTAGCGGGAGGCGAGTGGGATTTGAATGAGCAGTTCTTC
CDR3: CSAWRLAGGEWDLNEQFF

J: TRBJ2-2
V: TRBV6-1
D: -
size: few
DNA: TGTGCCAGCCGAGCGGTTAATCCGGGACTGAACACCGGGGAGCTGTTTTTT
CDR3: CASRAVNPGLNTGELFF

J: TRBJ2-2
V: TRBV7-2
D: -
size: many
DNA: TGTGCCAGCAGCTTAGTGCAGACCGGGGAGCTGTTTTTT
CDR3: CASSLVQTGELFF

J: TRBJ1-2
V: TRBV5-8
D: TRBD1
size: -
DNA: TGTGCCAGCAGCTTCCGGGACAGGGGGATGAGCGGCTACACCTTC
CDR3: CASSFRDRGMSGYTF

J: TRBJ2-3
V: TRBV3-1
D: -
size: -
DNA: TGTGCCAGCAGCCAAGCACGCACAGATACGCAGTATTTT
CDR3: CASSQARTDTQYF